Each of the 26 T cell receptor beta chains below was sequenced from the same sample in a study of radiotherapy plus CTLA-4 blockade in lung cancer. Repertoires were generated with immunoSEQ multiplex PCR, while TCRdb's copy carries only in-frame clones and drops some. The table includes more than 95,000 clones, about 83% detected once. Sequencing was performed on peripheral blood, taken from a patient treated with radiotherapy plus ipilimumab. The receptors come from a human donor with non-small cell lung cancer who had a partial response to radiotherapy plus ipilimumab.

The CDR3 here is CASSTRETQYF. The CDR3 coding sequence is TGTGCCAGCAGCACGAGAGAGACCCAGTACTTC. The V call is TRBV28, the J call TRBJ2-5; D remains unclear. Between the trimmed V and J ends, which lost 6 bases and 4 bases, there was a span of 6 bases. Per the germline V gene, CDR1 is MDHEN and CDR2 is SYDVKM. The CDR3 totals 11 residues.

This chain joins TRBV9 and TRBJ2-3; 9 nucleotides line up with TRBD2. Germline trimming cut 4 bases from V and 3 bases from J; bases unmatched to any gene: 12. The CDR3 runs 17 residues. The germline V gene encodes CDR1 SGDLS and CDR2 YYNGEE. As DNA, the CDR3 is TGTGCCAGCAGCCCCCAGAGTTGGGCGGGAGGGACAGATACGCAGTATTTT. It codes for CASSPQSWAGGTDTQYF.

The chain carries TRBV13 and TRBJ2-7; 8 positions match TRBD2. Germline V gene sequence: CDR1 PRHDT, CDR2 FYEKMQ (reference sequence). V shed 5 bases, J shed 3 bases, and the junction held 12 bases outside the gene matches. This CDR3 region has 16 residues. CDR3 protein: CASSPRGVAGGYEQYF. The CDR3 DNA sequence: TGTGCCAGCAGCCCGCGGGGAGTGGCGGGAGGCTACGAGCAGTACTTC.

The chain employs TRBV5-1 and TRBJ2-5, with TRBD2 matching 12 bases. The CDR3 is made up of 15 amino acids. Trimming removed 7 bases from V and 2 bases from J; junction bases left unmatched: 6. The germline V gene has CDR1 SGHRS and CDR2 YFSETQ. The CDR3 here is CASGRTSGTQETQYF. The CDR3 region has the DNA TGCGCCAGCGGGAGGACTAGCGGGACTCAAGAGACCCAGTACTTC.

This clone was picked up one time. The CDR3 reads CASSQDERIYKYEQYF. In DNA, the CDR3 is TGCGCCAGCAGCCAAGACGAGCGGATCTACAAGTACGAGCAGTACTTC. The rearrangement uses TRBV4-1 and TRBJ2-7; a weak D match, TRBD2 (5 bases). V was trimmed by 0 bases and J by 4 bases, leaving 16 bases between them. Germline CDR1 reads MGHRA; CDR2 reads YSYEKL. The CDR3 contains 16 residues.

The chain couples TRBV5-4 to TRBJ1-1; D gene ambiguous. This CDR3 comprises 14 residues. V lost 0 bases, J lost 1 base, and 7 bases lay in between. Per germline, CDR1 SGHNT and CDR2 YYREEE (reference sequence). The CDR3 loop is CASSLAGRNTEAFF. CDR3 DNA: TGTGCCAGCAGCTTGGCGGGAAGGAACACTGAAGCTTTCTTT.

The chain carries TRBV13 and TRBJ2-2; TRBD1 matches 8 bases. The V gene's germline CDR1 is PRHDT and CDR2 FYEKMQ (reference sequence). J was trimmed by 5 bases and V by 5 bases; bases with no gene match: 13. The CDR3 runs to 17 residues. The CDR3 loop reads CASSRWSGRGRTGELFF. Here the CDR3 DNA reads TGTGCCAGCAGCCGTTGGTCCGGCAGGGGGCGTACCGGGGAGCTGTTTTTT.

Within the sample, this clone is medium-sized. V is TRBV10-2 and J is TRBJ1-5; D remains ambiguous. The CDR3 has 15 amino acids. Trimming removed 1 base at V and 0 bases at J, with 7 bases between. The germline CDR1 and CDR2 sequences are WSHSY and SAAADI. Here the CDR3 DNA reads TGCGCCAGCAGTGAGTTAGGGAGTAGCAATCAGCCCCAGCATTTT. This codes for CASSELGSSNQPQHF.

Only one count was recorded for this clone. The V and J genes are TRBV30 and TRBJ2-2; 9 nucleotides match TRBD2. After removal of 0 bases from V and 4 bases from J, the junction contained 18 bases not matched to a gene. The CDR3 is 20 residues long. Germline values: CDR1 GTSNPN, CDR2 SVGIG (reference sequence). This CDR3 is CAWSVERLRPSGNVTGELFF. CDR3 in DNA: TGTGCCTGGAGTGTTGAGCGCCTGAGGCCTAGCGGGAACGTCACCGGGGAGCTGTTTTTT.

CDR3 DNA sequence: TGTGCCAGCAGTGAAGCGCCCTCTTTGGAGCAGTACGTC. Residues: CASSEAPSLEQYV. The chain employs TRBV6-1 and TRBJ2-7; D call uncertain. V lost 0 bases and J lost 7, with 10 bases in between. This CDR3 has 13 residues. The V gene's germline CDR1 is MNHNS and CDR2 SASEGT.

This CDR3 reads CASSITGGTGELFF. The CDR3 region has the DNA TGTGCCAGCAGCATAACAGGGGGCACCGGGGAGCTGTTTTTT. The gene calls are TRBV2 and TRBJ2-2, with 8 positions matching TRBD1. The CDR3 consists of 14 residues. Germline assignment: CDR1 SNHLY and CDR2 FYNNEI. J was trimmed by 4 bases and V by 6 bases; bases with no gene match: 4.

The rearrangement uses TRBV11-2 and TRBJ2-7, with D unclear. The CDR3 contains 13 residues. V dropped 6 bases and J dropped 2 bases, with 11 bases sitting between them. Germline V gene data show CDR1 as SGHAT and CDR2 as FQNNGV. The CDR3, as DNA: TGTGCCAGCAGAGCAGACAAAACCTACGAGCAGTACTTC. Translating it yields CASRADKTYEQYF.

The rearrangement uses TRBV28 and TRBJ1-2; 7 bases match TRBD1. CDR1 is MDHEN, CDR2 SYDVKM, per germline. This CDR3 has 13 amino acids. V lost 2 bases, J lost 4 bases, and 1 base stayed unmatched. CDR3 in DNA: TGTGCCAGCAGTTTAAAGGGGGCCTATGGCTACACCTTC. Amino acid sequence: CASSLKGAYGYTF.

In this sample, this clone turned up once. V is TRBV11-3 and J is TRBJ2-3, with TRBD1 as a possible D gene (5 bases). CDR1 and CDR2 (germline): SGHNT, YENEEA. With 4 bases removed from V and 3 bases from J, the gap between germline ends came to 8 bases. The CDR3 is 13 residues long. The CDR3 DNA reads TGTGCCAGCAGCTGGACAACTACAGATACGCAGTATTTT. Its translation: CASSWTTTDTQYF.

The rearrangement links TRBV6-5 to TRBJ1-4; D is undetermined. CDR3 length: 13 amino acids. Per the germline V gene, CDR1 is MNHEY and CDR2 is SVGAGI. Between the trimmed V and J ends, which lost 7 bases and 4 bases, there was a span of 10 bases. Written as DNA, the CDR3 is TGTGCCAGCACTAGAACCTTTAATGAAAAACTGTTTTTT. It specifies CASTRTFNEKLFF.

The chain employs TRBV7-3 and TRBJ2-3; weak D call: TRBD2 (6 bases). Trimming took off 4 bases at V and 2 bases at J, with 19 bases between the two ends. The CDR3 extends over 17 amino acids. Germline lookup yields CDR1 SGHTA and CDR2 FQGTGA. CDR3 protein: CASSSLPGGSHTDTQYF. The CDR3 nucleotides are TGTGCCAGCAGCTCACTCCCCGGGGGTTCCCACACAGATACGCAGTATTTT.

This clone has only one observation. In DNA, the CDR3 is TGCGCCAGCAGCTCCGGGACTAGCGGCAGTGAGCAGTTCTTC. Its translation is CASSSGTSGSEQFF. The chain carries TRBV5-1 and TRBJ2-1; 11 nucleotides agree with TRBD2. This CDR3 has 14 amino acids. V shed 3 bases and J 9 bases; nucleotides not matched to a gene: 5. Germline assignment: CDR1 SGHRS and CDR2 YFSETQ. Full variable domain (remainder filled in from reference TRBV5-1 and TRBJ2-1): KAGVTQTPRYLIKTRGQQVTLSCSPISGHRSVSWYQQTPGQGLQFLFEYFSETQRNKGNFPGRFSGRQFSNSRSEMNVSTLELGDSALYLCASSSGTSGSEQFFGPGTRLTVL.

The chain links TRBV18 to TRBJ2-3; D remains ambiguous. V was clipped by 3 bases and J by 2 bases, with 6 bases between them. The germline CDR1 and CDR2 sequences are KGHSH and LQKENI. The CDR3 is made up of 13 amino acids. This CDR3 reads CASSPSPTDTQYF. In DNA, the CDR3 is TGTGCCAGCTCACCGTCTCCCACAGATACGCAGTATTTT.

In regard to this clone: At the DNA level, this CDR3 is encoded by other sequences in the same sample as well. The genes are TRBV5-8 and TRBJ2-3; tentative D call: TRBD2 (5 bases). Germline V lookup: CDR1 SGHTS, CDR2 YDEGEE. The V end lost 0 bases, the J end lost 4 bases, and 6 bases lay between the germline ends. The CDR3 has 13 amino acids. The CDR3 sequence is CASSLAGADTQYF. The CDR3 coding sequence is TGTGCCAGCAGCTTGGCCGGGGCAGATACGCAGTATTTT.

This clone was detected a few times. V and J are TRBV5-4 and TRBJ2-2; maybe TRBD1 (5 bases). Trimming cost V 0 bases and J 6 bases, with 15 bases left between them. CDR3 length: 16 amino acids. Germline loops: CDR1 SGHNT, CDR2 YYREEE (reference sequence). The CDR3 region is CASSLGGSIYPGELFF. In nucleotides, the CDR3 is TGTGCCAGCAGCTTGGGGGGCTCTATCTATCCCGGGGAGCTGTTTTTT.

CDR3 bases: TGTGCCAGCAGTGAAAGGGAGAATCAGCCCCAGCATTTT. Its translation: CASSERENQPQHF. J is TRBJ1-5 and V is TRBV6-1; no clear D gene. V was cut by 2 bases and J by 4 bases, with 6 bases left in between. The CDR3 runs 13 residues. Germline CDR1 and CDR2: MNHNS and SASEGT.

The chain has TRBV7-9 and TRBJ2-5; D possibly corresponds to TRBD2 (6 bases). This CDR3 spans 12 amino acids. The V end was cut by 9 bases, the J end by 3 bases, with 11 bases between. The germline CDR1 and CDR2 sequences are SEHNR and FQNEAQ (reference sequence). Here the CDR3 DNA reads TGTGCCAGTAAGGAGCGGGAAGAGACCCAGTACTTC. It translates to CASKEREETQYF.

The rearrangement links TRBV10-3 to TRBJ2-5, with 11 bases lining up with TRBD1. With 7 bases clipped from V and 4 bases from J, the junction kept 8 bases outside the gene matches. This CDR3 contains 15 residues. In germline, CDR1 is ENHRY, CDR2 SYGVKD. The CDR3 region has the DNA TGTGCCATCACCCCGGGACAGGGGGTCGCAGAGACCCAGTACTTC. It encodes CAITPGQGVAETQYF.

The V call is TRBV6-5, the J call TRBJ2-7; D is ambiguous. Looked up from germline, CDR1 is MNHEY and CDR2 is SVGAGI. V was cut by 0 bases and J by 3 bases, with 9 bases left in between. The CDR3 loop spans 14 amino acids. CDR3 sequence (DNA): TGTGCCAGCAGTTACTCGCCCAGAAACTACGAGCAGTACTTC. Translated, it gives CASSYSPRNYEQYF.

Comments on this clone: Without the conserved terminal phenylalanine or tryptophan, this CDR3 likely stems from a read error. This chain joins TRBV27 and TRBJ2-7; D is unresolved. The CDR3 runs to 13 residues. Per germline, CDR1 MNHEY and CDR2 SMNVEV (reference sequence). CDR3 sequence reads: CVSSRRHSYEQYL. The CDR3 DNA follows: TGTGTCAGCAGTCGGCGGCACTCCTACGAGCAGTACCTC.

The V gene is TRBV19, the J gene TRBJ2-3; possible D gene TRBD2, 7 bases. The germline V and J ends were trimmed by 4 bases and 7 bases, with 18 bases remaining between them. The germline V gene encodes CDR1 LNHDA and CDR2 SQIVND (reference sequence). CDR3 size: 15 residues. This CDR3 reads CASSTGVRGGNTQYF. Written as DNA, the CDR3 is TGTGCCAGTAGTACCGGCGTTAGGGGGGGAAATACGCAGTATTTT.